The 23 T cell receptor beta chains reported below all come from one sample, sequenced in a study of long-term antiretroviral therapy in people with HIV. The authors ran the immunoSEQ assay, v3.0, at survey level. Sequencing used immunoSEQ multiplex PCR; TCRdb keeps in-frame clones, though not all of them. Of approximately 20,000 clones detected, approximately 86% appear once; the ten largest clones hold over 9%. The sequencing here drew on unsorted PBMCs, taken 1.6 years after starting antiretroviral therapy. The receptors were gathered from a middle-aged man with HIV.

The J gene is TRBJ2-7, the V gene TRBV28; D might be TRBD1 (6 bases). The CDR3 loop spans 11 amino acids. Germline CDR1 and CDR2: MDHEN and SYDVKM. The V and J ends lost 6 bases and 3 bases respectively, with 6 bases between them. The CDR3 is CASRGGYEQYF. The CDR3 DNA sequence: TGTGCCAGCAGAGGGGGCTACGAGCAGTACTTC.

The table lists this clone with a count of one. The CDR3 sequence is CASSIEQEKLFF. CDR3 coding DNA: TGTGCCAGTAGTATAGAGCAAGAGAAACTGTTTTTT. J is TRBJ1-4 and V is TRBV19, with D uncertain. CDR1 is LNHDA and CDR2 is SQIVND in the germline V gene (reference sequence). CDR3 length: 12 residues. Trimming shortened V by 0 bases and J by 11 bases, and 7 bases separated the two germline ends.

The V call is TRBV18, the J call TRBJ1-2; 7 nucleotides line up with TRBD1. The CDR3 is made up of 18 amino acids. CDR1 and CDR2 from the germline V gene are KGHSH and LQKENI. Trimming removed 3 bases from V and 2 bases from J; junction bases left unmatched: 15. The chain's CDR3 is CASSPGDSSGPGNYGYTF. The CDR3 DNA is TGTGCCAGCTCACCCGGGGACAGCTCCGGACCGGGAAACTATGGCTACACCTTC.

The rearrangement uses TRBV5-8 and TRBJ1-1; no reliable D call. The CDR3 length is 13 residues. The ends were cut back, 6 bases at V and 2 bases at J, with 11 bases in the middle. Germline loops: CDR1 SGHTS, CDR2 YDEGEE. CDR3 sequence reads: CASTQAPNTEAFF. CDR3 bases: TGTGCCAGCACCCAGGCACCTAACACTGAAGCTTTCTTT. Full variable domain (outside the CDR3, taken from reference TRBV5-8 and TRBJ1-1): EAGVTQSPTHLIKTRGQQATLRCSPISGHTSVYWYQQALGLGLQFLLWYDEGEERNRGNFPPRFSGRQFPNYSSELNVNALELEDSALYLCASTQAPNTEAFFGQGTRLTVV.

The V and J genes are TRBV7-6 and TRBJ2-3; D is perhaps TRBD1 or TRBD2 (7 bases each). This CDR3 contains 16 residues. Germline V gives CDR1 SGHVS, CDR2 FNYEAQ. Trimming took 4 bases from V and 2 from J, leaving 16 bases between them. CDR3 amino acids: CASSYLQGGDTDTQYF. CDR3 nucleotides: TGTGCCAGCAGCTACCTTCAGGGGGGGGACACAGATACGCAGTATTTT. Full variable domain (rest looked up from reference TRBV7-6 and TRBJ2-3): GAGVSQSPRYKVTKRGQDVALRCDPISGHVSLYWYRQALGQGPEFLTYFNYEAQQDKSGLPNDRFSAERPEGSISTLTIQRTEQRDSAMYRCASSYLQGGDTDTQYFGPGTRLTVL.

The V and J genes are TRBV5-6 and TRBJ1-2; D uncertain. Germline V gene data show CDR1 as SGHDT and CDR2 as YYEEEE. This CDR3 has 14 amino acids. The germline V and J ends were trimmed by 2 bases and 2 bases, with 10 bases remaining between them. Here the CDR3 reads CASSFPTGNYGYTF. The CDR3 coding sequence is TGTGCCAGCAGCTTCCCGACGGGAAACTATGGCTACACCTTC.

The chain employs TRBV4-2 and TRBJ2-1; D gene uncertain. This CDR3 is 17 amino acids long. Deletions cut 0 bases from V and 4 bases from J, with 16 bases between. Germline CDR1 is LGHNA and CDR2 is YNFKEQ. CDR3 protein: CASSQEERHQSYNEQFF. CDR3 DNA: TGTGCCAGCAGCCAAGAGGAGCGACACCAATCTTACAATGAGCAGTTCTTC.

The CDR3 sequence: CASSLVGGRAEAFF. For the CDR3, the DNA is TGTGCCAGCAGCTTAGTTGGGGGCCGGGCTGAAGCTTTCTTT. The chain is built from TRBV7-9 and TRBJ1-1, with TRBD1 as a possible D gene (6 bases). Trimming stripped 1 base from V and 6 bases from J, with 12 bases between. This CDR3 region has 14 residues. CDR1 is SEHNR, CDR2 FQNEAQ, per germline (reference sequence).

The rearrangement joins TRBV7-8 to TRBJ1-2; TRBD1 matches at 11 bases. V dropped 5 bases and J dropped 6; count of bases not matched to a gene: 5. CDR1 is SGHVS and CDR2 is FQNEAQ in the germline V gene. The CDR3 totals 14 residues. The CDR3 sequence is CASSQDRGLDGYTF. The CDR3 DNA reads TGTGCCAGCAGCCAGGACAGGGGGCTTGATGGCTACACCTTC.

In DNA, the CDR3 is TGTGCCAGCAGCGTAGGGGGACAGGGGTCCTATGGCTACACCTTC. This gives the protein CASSVGGQGSYGYTF. V is TRBV9 and J is TRBJ1-2, with 10 bases fitting TRBD1. J lost 4 bases, V lost 0 bases, and 3 bases had no gene match. The germline CDR1 and CDR2 sequences are SGDLS and YYNGEE. The CDR3 spans 15 residues. The full variable domain, rest sourced from reference TRBV9 and TRBJ1-2, is DSGVTQTPKHLITATGQRVTLRCSPRSGDLSVYWYQQSLDQGLQFLIQYYNGEERAKGNILERFSAQQFPDLHSELNLSSLELGDSALYFCASSVGGQGSYGYTFGSGTRLTVV.

This clone was seen only once. In nucleotides, the CDR3 is TGCGCCAGCAGCCAAGGAGACAGGGATAATCAGCCCCAGCATTTT. Translated: CASSQGDRDNQPQHF. The chain links TRBV4-1 to TRBJ1-5; 7 bases are shared with TRBD1. The CDR3 loop spans 15 amino acids. The V gene end was trimmed by 1 base and the J gene end by 4 bases; junction bases not matched to a gene: 4. In germline, CDR1 is MGHRA, CDR2 YSYEKL.

The chain combines TRBV4-2 with TRBJ1-6; the D gene is possibly TRBD1 (5 bases). Between the trimmed V and J ends, which lost 0 bases and 9 bases, there was a span of 12 bases. The CDR3 length is 15 residues. In germline, CDR1 is LGHNA, CDR2 YNFKEQ. The CDR3 is CASSQDRGAGSPLHF. CDR3 nucleotides: TGTGCCAGCAGCCAAGATCGAGGGGCGGGTTCACCCCTCCACTTT.

The chain employs TRBV5-1 and TRBJ1-2, with TRBD1 as a possible D gene (5 bases). There are 13 residues in the CDR3. From germline, CDR1 is SGHRS and CDR2 YFSETQ. V dropped 4 bases and J dropped 5 bases, with 12 bases sitting between them. CDR3 nucleotides: TGCGCCAGCAGCCCAGGGACTGGGTATGGCTACACCTTC. Amino acid sequence: CASSPGTGYGYTF.

The V call is TRBV7-2, the J call TRBJ2-1; 7 bases line up with TRBD1. Germline loops: CDR1 SGHTA, CDR2 FQGNSA. The ends lost 4 bases at V and 9 bases at J; junction bases unmatched: 3. This CDR3 has 12 residues. The DNA for the CDR3 is TGTGCCAGCAGCTGGGACAGAGGTGAGCAGTTCTTC. It codes for CASSWDRGEQFF.

The gene calls are TRBV4-2 and TRBJ2-1; 10 nucleotides align to TRBD2. The trim removed 5 bases at V and 4 bases at J, leaving 8 bases unmatched. Germline CDR1 is LGHNA and CDR2 is YNFKEQ. This CDR3 contains 16 residues. The DNA of the CDR3 is TGTGCCAGCAGCTCGAGGACTAGCGGAGATTACAATGAGCAGTTCTTC. Its protein is CASSSRTSGDYNEQFF.

The chain recombines TRBV2 with TRBJ1-2, with TRBD1 matching over 7 bases. Trimming at V came to 10 bases and at J to 13 bases, leaving 15 bases not matched to a gene. The germline gives CDR1 SNHLY, CDR2 FYNNEI. The CDR3 is 12 amino acids. The CDR3 spells CATPGQRTQCTF. The CDR3 DNA follows: TGTGCCACACCGGGACAGCGGACCCAGTGCACCTTC.

In its sample, this clone was seen a few times. The J gene is TRBJ2-3, the V gene TRBV12-5, with D uncertain. V lost 1 base and J lost 2, with 4 bases in between. The germline gives CDR1 LGHNT, CDR2 FRNRAP. CDR3 length equals 13 residues. CDR3 DNA sequence: TGTGCTAGTGGTTTGGATTTCACAGATACGCAGTATTTT. Its protein is CASGLDFTDTQYF. Full variable domain (rest looked up from reference TRBV12-5 and TRBJ2-3): DARVTQTPRHKVTEMGQEVTMRCQPILGHNTVFWYRQTMMQGLELLAYFRNRAPLDDSGMPKDRFSAEMPDATLATLKIQPSEPRDSAVYFCASGLDFTDTQYFGPGTRLTVL.

CDR3 nucleotides: TGTGCCAGCAGCGTACAGGGGCTAGCGGCCACAGATACGCAGTATTTT. It specifies CASSVQGLAATDTQYF. The chain has TRBV9 and TRBJ2-3, with D perhaps matching TRBD2 (7 bases). This CDR3 spans 16 amino acids. Germline CDR1 and CDR2: SGDLS and YYNGEE. The V end lost 1 base, the J end lost 2 bases, and 14 bases lay between the germline ends.

This rearrangement joins TRBV13 to TRBJ2-7; possibly TRBD1 for D (6 bases). The CDR3 has 15 residues. Looked up from germline, CDR1 is PRHDT and CDR2 is FYEKMQ (reference sequence). V was shortened by 6 bases and J by 0 bases, with 15 bases between the two germline ends. Here the CDR3 reads CASSYSGHSSYEQYF. CDR3 DNA sequence: TGTGCCAGCAGTTACTCGGGACACAGCTCCTACGAGCAGTACTTC.

This clone was recorded only once. This chain connects TRBV29-1 to TRBJ2-7, with 10 nucleotides matching TRBD2. Germline assignment: CDR1 SQVTM and CDR2 ANQGSEA. The CDR3 has 16 amino acids. Trimming at V came to 3 bases and at J to 0 bases, leaving 8 bases not matched to a gene. For the CDR3, the DNA is TGCAGCGTTGAGAATGCTAGCGGGGGTCTCTCCTACGAGCAGTACTTC. Amino acids: CSVENASGGLSYEQYF.

The chain carries TRBV6-1 and TRBJ1-2; 7 bases are a match to TRBD1. The germline V gene has CDR1 MNHNS and CDR2 SASEGT. The CDR3 runs 13 residues. The J segment lost 6 bases and the V segment lost 3 bases, leaving 4 bases of the junction unmatched. This CDR3 is CASSDQQGDGYTF. The CDR3 DNA reads TGTGCCAGCAGTGATCAGCAGGGGGATGGCTACACCTTC.

A note on this clone: At one of its ends the junction is not consistent with the germline gene, which may arise from a read error. The CDR3 bases are TGTGCCAGCAGCGCCATGAGAGGGGACTACGGCTACACCTTC. Translating it yields CASSAMRGDYGYTF. This rearrangement joins TRBV9 to TRBJ1-2, with TRBD1 as a possible D gene (5 bases). Germline CDR1 is SGDLS and CDR2 is YYNGEE. The CDR3 spans 14 residues.

This clone was seen once. V gene TRBV9 combines with J gene TRBJ2-7; the D call may be TRBD1 or TRBD2 (5 bases each). This CDR3 comprises 15 residues. CDR1 and CDR2 from the germline V gene are SGDLS and YYNGEE. Trimming took 2 bases from V and 0 from J, leaving 12 bases between them. The CDR3 nucleotides are TGTGCCAGCAGCGTCCAAGGGACGGCCTCCTACGAGCAGTACTTC. It encodes CASSVQGTASYEQYF.